Here is one T cell receptor (beta chain) with its context. What it binds is not known. The data stem from a study of a mutant IDH1 vaccine in newly diagnosed glioma. The data were produced by immunoSEQ multiplex PCR, yet TCRdb's version contains in-frame clones alone and is incomplete. The sample gives 39,000 or so clones, around three quarters of which show up once; 5.5% is in the top ten. Notes on the study in general: Apparently unrelated to pseudoprogression were changes in the top peripheral T cell clonotypes.

Germline V gene lookup returns CDR1 SGHNT and CDR2 YYREEE (reference sequence). The V gene lost 2 bases and the J gene lost 7 bases, with 15 bases spanning the gap. CDR3 length: 14 amino acids. Noted time point: week 5, during vaccination. Mutant IDH1 20-mer peptide, at 300 ug, made up each vaccine dose, with topical imiquimod. The gene calls are TRBV5-4 and TRBJ1-2, with D perhaps matching TRBD1 (6 bases). This TCR was sampled from a man aged 40-50 years with glioma. The material was PBMCs, obtained from a glioma patient whose treatment included an IDH1 peptide vaccine. This chain's CDR3 is CASSFMGARSGYTF. The CDR3 DNA sequence: TGTGCCAGCAGCTTTATGGGGGCCCGTAGTGGCTACACCTTC.